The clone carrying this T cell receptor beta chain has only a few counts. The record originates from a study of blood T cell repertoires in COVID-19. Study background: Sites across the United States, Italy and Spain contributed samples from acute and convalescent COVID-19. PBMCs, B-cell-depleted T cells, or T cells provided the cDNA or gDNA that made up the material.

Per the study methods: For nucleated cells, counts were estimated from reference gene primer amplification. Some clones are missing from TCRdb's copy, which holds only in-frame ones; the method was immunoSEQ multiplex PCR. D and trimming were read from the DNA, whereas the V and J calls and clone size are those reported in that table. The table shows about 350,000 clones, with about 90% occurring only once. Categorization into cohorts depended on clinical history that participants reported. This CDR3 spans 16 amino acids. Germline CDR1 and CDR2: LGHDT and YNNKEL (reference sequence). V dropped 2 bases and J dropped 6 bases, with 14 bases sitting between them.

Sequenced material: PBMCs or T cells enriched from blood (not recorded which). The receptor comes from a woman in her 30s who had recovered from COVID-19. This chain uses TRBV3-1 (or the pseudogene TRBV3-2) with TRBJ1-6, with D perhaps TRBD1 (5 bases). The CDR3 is CASSQKGSATNSPLHF. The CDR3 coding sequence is TGTGCCAGCAGCCAAAAGGGGTCGGCCACTAATTCACCCCTCCACTTT.